This TCR beta chain was sequenced during a study of shared clonotypes between healthy human individuals. Libraries were prepared by immunoSEQ multiplex PCR; TCRdb keeps only in-frame clonotypes and omits some of them. The top ten clones hold 1.4% of a sample with roughly 1 million clones, about 75% of them seen once. Germline loops: CDR1 SEHNR, CDR2 FQNEAQ (reference sequence). This CDR3 spans 16 amino acids. The receptor was isolated from a young man in good health. Sequencing was done on a sample of memory CD4+ T cells sorted from blood. Subset specified: CD45RA-negative fraction. This chain links TRBV7-9 with TRBJ2-5; 10 bases match TRBD2. The J call is doubtful: the DNA matches TRBJ2-7 better. CDR3 amino acids: CASSPPRASGSYEQYF. The CDR3 DNA reads as TGTGCCAGCAGCCCTCCTCGGGCTAGCGGGAGTTACGAGCAGTACTTC.